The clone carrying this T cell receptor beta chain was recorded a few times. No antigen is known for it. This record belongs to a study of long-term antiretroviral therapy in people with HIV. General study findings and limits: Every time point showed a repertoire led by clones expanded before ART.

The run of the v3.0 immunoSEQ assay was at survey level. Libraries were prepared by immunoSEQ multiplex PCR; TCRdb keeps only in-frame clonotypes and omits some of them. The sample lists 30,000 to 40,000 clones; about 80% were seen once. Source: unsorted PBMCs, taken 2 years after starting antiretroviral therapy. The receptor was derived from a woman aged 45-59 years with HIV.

The CDR3 loop is CASSPGTGSPLTEAFF. The CDR3 DNA reads TGTGCCAGCAGTCCCGGGACAGGGTCACCTCTCACTGAAGCTTTCTTT. This sequence joins TRBV5-6 and TRBJ1-1; 9 nucleotides match TRBD1. Looked up from germline, CDR1 is SGHDT and CDR2 is YYEEEE. The V segment lost 5 bases and the J segment 4 bases; nucleotides outside the gene matches: 12. This CDR3 contains 16 residues. Variable domain in full (rest from reference TRBV5-6 and TRBJ1-1): DAGVTQSPTHLIKTRGQQVTLRCSPKSGHDTVSWYQQALGQGPQFIFQYYEEEERQRGNFPDRFSGHQFPNYSSELNVNALLLGDSALYLCASSPGTGSPLTEAFFGQGTRLTVV.